Included here is one TCR beta chain sequence, with context. Its matching antigen is unknown. It differs at one base from a far larger clone, so likely a read error. Unsorted PBMC replicate PCRs used approximately 280 ng DNA, tens of thousands of T cell genomes. As handled by the study authors: For the immunoSEQ data, sequences were junction-only without quality scores, so filtering differed. Here immunoSEQ multiplex PCR was the method, and the copy in TCRdb shows in-frame clones only, minus some. That table is the source of V, J and clone size, and D and trimming were worked out from the DNA. The sample carries about 480,000 clones, 70% to 80% recorded once. This entry belongs to a study of shared clonotypes between healthy human individuals. Study-level findings and limits: Clonotype sharing across donors was expected to vary with sequencing depth.

CDR1 and CDR2 (germline): SGHAT, FQNNGV. CDR3 length: 13 residues. Trimming took 1 base from V and 5 from J, leaving 6 bases between them. Donation came from healthy HIV-negative adults that had no recent acute infections or vaccinations. J is TRBJ2-1 and V is TRBV11-2, with unresolved D. This sequence was found in a woman aged 40-49 years in good health. Some clones in this sample may be carry-over from other donors' samples. The source material was PBMCs. The CDR3 loop reads CASSLGPNNEQFF. For the CDR3, the DNA is TGTGCCAGCAGCTTAGGCCCTAACAATGAGCAGTTCTTC. The full variable domain, completed using reference TRBV11-2 and TRBJ2-1, is EAGVAQSPRYKIIEKRQSVAFWCNPISGHATLYWYQQILGQGPKLLIQFQNNGVVDDSQLPKDRFSAERLKGVDSTLKIQPAKLEDSAVYLCASSLGPNNEQFFGPGTRLTVL.